The 7 T cell receptor beta chains listed next were all sequenced from one sample in a study of blood T cell repertoires in COVID-19. Clones were read by immunoSEQ multiplex PCR, and TCRdb kept only the in-frame ones, dropping some. Of some 700,000 clones in the sample, about 90% were seen once. What was sequenced was peripheral blood. The receptors here all came from a woman aged 18-35 years with acute or convalescent COVID-19.

The gene calls are TRBV5-5 and TRBJ2-5; D uncertain. CDR1 SGHKS and CDR2 YYEKEE come from the germline V gene (reference sequence). The V end lost 4 bases, the J end lost 1 base, and 14 bases lay between the germline ends. The CDR3 has 15 amino acids. The CDR3 loop is CASSPSSGSQETQYF. CDR3 DNA sequence: TGTGCCAGCAGCCCCTCATCAGGAAGCCAAGAGACCCAGTACTTC. Based on the CDR3 plus reference TRBV5-5 and TRBJ2-5, the full variable domain is DAGVTQSPTHLIKTRGQQVTLRCSPISGHKSVSWYQQVLGQGPQFIFQYYEKEERGRGNFPDRFSARQFPNYSSELNVNALLLGDSALYLCASSPSSGSQETQYFGPGTRLLVL.

The chain employs TRBV18 and TRBJ1-4; TRBD1 matches 7 bases. Germline values: CDR1 KGHSH, CDR2 LQKENI. The CDR3 is 15 residues long. V lost 2 bases to trimming and J lost 2 bases; unmatched junction nucleotides: 2. The CDR3 spells CASSPDRVTNEKLFF. The CDR3 DNA is TGTGCCAGCTCACCAGACAGGGTGACTAATGAAAAACTGTTTTTT.

The chain carries TRBV25-1 and TRBJ2-7, with D perhaps matching TRBD2 (5 bases). CDR3 length equals 15 residues. Germline-derived CDR1 and CDR2 are MGHDK and SYGVNS. V was clipped by 3 bases and J by 0 bases, with 12 bases between them. The DNA for the CDR3 is TGTGCCAGCAGTGATCTTACGGGGAGCTCCTACGAGCAGTACTTC. Translated, it gives CASSDLTGSSYEQYF.

This rearrangement joins TRBV7-9 to TRBJ1-4, with 9 bases identical to TRBD1. This CDR3 has 15 amino acids. The germline V gene encodes CDR1 SEHNR and CDR2 FQNEAQ (reference sequence). Trimming cost V 6 bases and J 8 bases; bases outside gene matches: 10. The CDR3 protein is CASRPDRDRVEKLFF. The CDR3 nucleotides read TGTGCCAGCAGGCCCGACCGGGACAGGGTCGAAAAACTGTTTTTT.

This clone was picked up a small number of times. The chain combines TRBV7-9 with TRBJ1-1; D remains unclear. Germline V gene sequence: CDR1 SEHNR, CDR2 FQNEAQ (reference sequence). The CDR3 consists of 15 residues. V was pared by 0 bases and J by 4 bases, with 12 bases between. CDR3 region: CASSLARGWGTEAFF. In DNA, the CDR3 is TGTGCCAGCAGCTTAGCTCGGGGTTGGGGCACTGAAGCTTTCTTT.

V gene TRBV4-3 combines with J gene TRBJ2-1; 7 nucleotides agree with TRBD1. CDR1 is LGHNA and CDR2 is YSLEER in the germline V gene. Trimming at V came to 4 bases and at J to 3 bases, leaving 12 bases not matched to a gene. The CDR3 spans 17 residues. CDR3 region: CASSLKLDREIYNEQFF. The CDR3 nucleotides are TGCGCCAGCAGCCTAAAACTTGACAGGGAGATCTACAATGAGCAGTTCTTC.

V and J are TRBV4-1 and TRBJ1-6; possibly TRBD1 for D (5 bases). The CDR3 is made up of 15 amino acids. V lost 1 base and J lost 9, with 13 bases in between. Germline V gene data show CDR1 as MGHRA and CDR2 as YSYEKL. The CDR3 is CASSQVFLTVSPLHF. The CDR3 nucleotides read TGCGCCAGCAGCCAAGTTTTTTTGACAGTTTCACCCCTCCACTTT.